The TCR beta chain under discussion was sequenced for a study of cytomegalovirus exposure and HLA in healthy donors. A word on this clone: Its antigen is not known. At one boundary the junction diverges from the germline segment, which might be a read error. Other DNA sequences from this sample encode an identical CDR3 as well.

Germline values: CDR1 MNHEY, CDR2 SMNVEV (reference sequence). CDR3 length: 14 residues. It was with 60 Vbeta and 13 Jbeta primers that the PCR ran. Assay used: immunoSEQ multiplex PCR; TCRdb lists only in-frame clones, some missing. In the table there are tens of thousands of clones, around 58% of which are singletons. Findings and caveats of the study: In a later analysis, donors in an Asian-associated ancestry cluster reportedly had fewer N-insertions in productive TCRs than the cohort mean. Presence/absence analyses treated sequencing depth as roughly uniform across donors. Segments of the TCR beta V type were, in most cases, productive about 87% or about 30% of the time in an earlier analysis. Common viral pathogens seemed to be connected with several of the most significant clusters, according to a later analysis.

Sequencing was performed on PBMCs. The sequence was collected from a man under 40 in good health and CMV-seropositive. This chain uses TRBV27 with TRBJ2-5, with D perhaps TRBD2 (6 bases). The CDR3 loop reads CASSLSGGRWTQYF. The CDR3 DNA reads TGTGCCAGCAGTTTATCGGGGGGACGGTGGACCCAATACTTC.